This T cell receptor beta chain originates from a study of CD8+ T cells in alopecia areata. Background on the study: The authors scored treated patients' severity by affected scalp percentage.

Extracted from the samples, RNA was reverse transcribed into cDNA to serve as the sequencing template. Assay used: immunoSEQ multiplex PCR; TCRdb lists only in-frame clones, some missing. The data show around 150,000 clones, 65% to 90% seen once. The germline CDR1 and CDR2 sequences are SQVTM and ANQGSEA. The CDR3 totals 16 residues. Trimming took 3 bases from V and 3 from J; bases not matched to a gene: 11. This sample's treatment: oral pan-JAK inhibitor, 5-10 mg twice daily. Starting from PBMCs, sorting isolated CD4+ and CD8+ T cells. This clone was seen once. This clonotype originated in a human donor with alopecia areata. This rearrangement joins TRBV29-1 to TRBJ2-7; 10 nucleotides align to TRBD1. Material: CD8+ T cells sorted from blood, obtained at week 4, from a patient treated with tofacitinib. CDR3 amino acids: CSVEGTRGTGDYEQYF. CDR3 nucleotides: TGCAGCGTTGAGGGAACGAGGGGGACAGGGGACTACGAGCAGTACTTC.